The 8 T cell receptor beta chains listed next were all sequenced from one sample in a study of T cell changes during pregnancy in multiple sclerosis. Assay used: immunoSEQ multiplex PCR; TCRdb lists only in-frame clones, some missing. The sample shows some 40,000 clones, approximately 90% of them seen only once. The sample was CD8+ T cells from peripheral blood mononuclear cells, taken in the first trimester of pregnancy. The receptors derive from a female donor with multiple sclerosis, enrolled in a pregnancy study.

This clone was counted a few times. The genes are TRBV6-6 and TRBJ1-3, with D unresolved. The CDR3 runs 12 residues. Trimming removed 6 bases at V and 7 bases at J, with 10 bases between. CDR1 MNHNY and CDR2 SVGAGI come from the germline V gene (reference sequence). CDR3 sequence: CASSTPRNTIYF. CDR3 coding DNA: TGTGCCAGCAGCACACCTCGTAACACCATATATTTT.

This CDR3 is CATGIEPGHPNQPQHF. The DNA for the CDR3 is TGTGCCACCGGTATTGAACCGGGACACCCCAATCAGCCCCAGCATTTT. The V and J genes are TRBV15 and TRBJ1-5, with D tentatively TRBD1 (6 bases). Trimming pared 8 bases from V and 3 bases from J, leaving 20 bases between. Germline values: CDR1 LNHNV, CDR2 YYDKDF (reference sequence). This CDR3 contains 16 residues.

The genes are TRBV5-6 and TRBJ2-6; D not resolved. CDR3 length: 16 residues. V lost 0 bases to trimming and J lost 0 bases, with 7 bases between them. Germline V CDR1 and CDR2: SGHDT, YYEEEE. The CDR3: CASSLGQSSGANVLTF. CDR3 coding DNA: TGTGCCAGCAGCTTGGGGCAGTCCTCTGGGGCCAACGTCCTGACTTTC.

The chain links TRBV9 to TRBJ2-3, with D tentatively TRBD1 (6 bases). The CDR3 is made up of 13 amino acids. Germline loops: CDR1 SGDLS, CDR2 YYNGEE. With 3 bases removed from V and 4 bases from J, the gap between germline ends came to 9 bases. CDR3 residues: CASSEQGSDTQYF. The CDR3, as DNA: TGTGCCAGCAGCGAACAGGGTTCAGATACGCAGTATTTT.

This CDR3 reads CASTGTAHSYNEQFF. DNA of the CDR3: TGTGCCAGCACCGGGACTGCCCACTCCTACAATGAGCAGTTCTTC. V gene TRBV7-9 combines with J gene TRBJ2-1; D is possibly TRBD2 (6 bases). V was cut by 7 bases and J by 0 bases, with 13 bases left in between. This CDR3 contains 15 residues. From germline, CDR1 is SEHNR and CDR2 FQNEAQ (reference sequence).

The V call is TRBV4-3, the J call TRBJ1-2; D is undetermined. The CDR3 runs 15 residues. V lost 1 base, J lost 4 bases, and 13 bases lay in between. The germline V gene has CDR1 LGHNA and CDR2 YSLEER. The CDR3 region has the DNA TGCGCCAGCAGCCAAGGTACGGGAGGCACCTATGGCTACACCTTC. Translated: CASSQGTGGTYGYTF.

This chain joins TRBV19 and TRBJ2-7, with TRBD2 matching 7 bases. CDR1 is LNHDA and CDR2 is SQIVND in the germline V gene (reference sequence). The CDR3 runs 14 residues. Trimming took 5 bases from V and 3 from J; bases not matched to a gene: 7. CDR3 amino acids: CASSGGGMGYEQYF. The CDR3 region has the DNA TGTGCCAGTAGTGGCGGGGGTATGGGCTACGAGCAGTACTTC.

The chain links TRBV7-2 to TRBJ2-1; no clear D. Germline V gene data show CDR1 as SGHTA and CDR2 as FQGNSA. There are 14 residues in the CDR3. The ends were cut back, 1 base at V and 2 bases at J, with 6 bases in the middle. The CDR3 loop is CASSLDTAYNEQFF. CDR3 sequence (DNA): TGTGCCAGCAGCTTAGATACAGCCTACAATGAGCAGTTCTTC.